This T cell receptor (beta chain) originates from a study of T cell changes during pregnancy in multiple sclerosis. Trimming shortened V by 5 bases and J by 3 bases, and 17 bases separated the two germline ends. The CDR3 is 16 residues long. Germline CDR1 reads MDHEN; CDR2 reads SYDVKM. Sequencing used immunoSEQ multiplex PCR; TCRdb keeps in-frame clones, though not all of them. Here the sample spans about 40,000 clones, roughly 90% being singletons. The V and J genes are TRBV28 and TRBJ2-1, with D possibly TRBD2 on 6 matching bases. This receptor was obtained from a female donor with multiple sclerosis, enrolled in a pregnancy study. The source material was CD4+ T cells from peripheral blood mononuclear cells, sampled before pregnancy. CDR3 protein: CASSGAEGRSYNEQFF. The CDR3 DNA reads TGTGCCAGCAGTGGGGCGGAGGGACGGAGCTACAATGAGCAGTTCTTC.